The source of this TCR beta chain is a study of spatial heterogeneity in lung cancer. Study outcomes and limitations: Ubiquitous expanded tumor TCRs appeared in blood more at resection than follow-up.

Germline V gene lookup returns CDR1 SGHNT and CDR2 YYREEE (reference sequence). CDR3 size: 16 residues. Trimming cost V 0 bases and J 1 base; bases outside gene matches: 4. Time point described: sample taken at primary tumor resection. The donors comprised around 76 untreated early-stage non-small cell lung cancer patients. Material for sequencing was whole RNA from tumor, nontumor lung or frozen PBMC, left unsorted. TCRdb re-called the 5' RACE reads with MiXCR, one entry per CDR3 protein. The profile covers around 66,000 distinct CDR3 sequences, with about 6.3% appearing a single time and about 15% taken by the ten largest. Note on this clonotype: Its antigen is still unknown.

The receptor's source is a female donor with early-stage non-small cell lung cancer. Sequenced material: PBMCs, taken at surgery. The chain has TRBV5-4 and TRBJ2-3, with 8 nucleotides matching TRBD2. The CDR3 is CASSLALAGRTDTQYF. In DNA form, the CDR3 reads TGTGCCAGCAGCTTGGCTTTAGCGGGGCGCACAGATACGCAGTATTTT. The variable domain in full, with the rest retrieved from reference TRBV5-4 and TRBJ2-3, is ETGVTQSPTHLIKTRGQQVTLRCSSQSGHNTVSWYQQALGQGPQFIFQYYREEENGRGNFPPRFSGLQFPNYSSELNVNALELDDSALYLCASSLALAGRTDTQYFGPGTRLTVL.